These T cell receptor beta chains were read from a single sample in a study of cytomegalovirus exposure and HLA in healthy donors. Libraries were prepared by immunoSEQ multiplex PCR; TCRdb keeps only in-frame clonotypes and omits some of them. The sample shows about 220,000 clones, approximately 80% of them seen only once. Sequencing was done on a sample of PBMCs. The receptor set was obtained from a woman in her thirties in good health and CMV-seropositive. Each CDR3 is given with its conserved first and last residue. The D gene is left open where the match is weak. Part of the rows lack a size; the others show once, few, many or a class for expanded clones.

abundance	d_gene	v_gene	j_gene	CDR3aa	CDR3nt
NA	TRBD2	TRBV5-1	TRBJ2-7	CASSSLAGVTSQEQYF	TGCGCCAGCAGCTCCTTAGCGGGAGTCACCTCCCAGGAGCAGTACTTC
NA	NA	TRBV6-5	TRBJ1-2	CASSTQGGLYGYTF	TGTGCCAGCAGTACCCAGGGAGGGCTCTATGGCTACACCTTC
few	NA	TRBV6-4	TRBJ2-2	CASSGYTGELFF	TGTGCCAGCAGTGGCTACACCGGGGAGCTGTTTTTT
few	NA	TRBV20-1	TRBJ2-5	CSGQTEETQYF	TGCAGTGGTCAAACAGAAGAGACCCAGTACTTC
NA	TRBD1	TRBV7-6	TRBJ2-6	CASSPRQAGTAVSGANVLTF	TGTGCCAGCAGTCCCCGGCAGGCCGGGACAGCAGTATCTGGGGCCAACGTCCTGACTTTC
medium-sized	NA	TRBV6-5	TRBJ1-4	CASTTSLNGMGKLFF	TGTGCCAGCACCACATCCCTTAATGGGATGGGGAAACTGTTTTTT
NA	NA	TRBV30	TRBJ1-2	CAWSAEEGAFHGYTF	TGTGCCTGGAGTGCTGAAGAGGGAGCTTTCCATGGCTACACCTTC
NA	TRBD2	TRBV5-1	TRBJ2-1	CASSPGTTSYNEQFF	TGCGCCAGCAGCCCCGGGACTACTTCCTACAATGAGCAGTTCTTC
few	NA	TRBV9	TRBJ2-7	CASSGQTPSYEQYF	TGTGCCAGCAGCGGGCAGACACCCTCCTACGAGCAGTACTTC
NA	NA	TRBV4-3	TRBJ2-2	CASSQGMVTGELFF	TGCGCCAGCAGCCAAGGGATGGTGACCGGGGAGCTGTTTTTT
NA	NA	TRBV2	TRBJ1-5	CASSVSEGREPQHF	TGTGCCAGCAGCGTGAGTGAAGGGCGGGAGCCCCAGCATTTT
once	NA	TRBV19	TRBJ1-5	CASNTLQQPQHF	TGTGCCAGTAACACCCTGCAACAGCCCCAGCATTTT
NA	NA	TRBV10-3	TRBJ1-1	CAISESPRENTEAFF	TGTGCCATCAGTGAGTCCCCGAGGGAAAACACTGAAGCTTTCTTT
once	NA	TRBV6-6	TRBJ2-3	CASRLRGLTDTQYF	TGTGCCAGCAGACTACGGGGACTTACAGATACGCAGTATTTT
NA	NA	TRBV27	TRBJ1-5	CASRPWTDSNQPQHF	TGTGCCAGCAGGCCCTGGACGGATAGCAATCAGCCCCAGCATTTT
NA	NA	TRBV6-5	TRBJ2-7	CASSYSSGVYEQYF	TGTGCCAGCAGTTACTCGTCAGGGGTTTACGAGCAGTACTTC
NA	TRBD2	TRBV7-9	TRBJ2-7	CASSPGRAEQYF	TGTGCCAGCAGCCCTGGGAGGGCAGAGCAGTACTTC
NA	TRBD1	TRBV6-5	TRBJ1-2	CASSRDSRSHGYTF	TGTGCCAGCAGCCGGGACAGTCGATCCCATGGCTACACCTTC
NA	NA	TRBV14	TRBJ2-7	CASTHRVEGEQYF	TGTGCCAGCACGCACAGGGTCGAAGGCGAGCAGTACTTC
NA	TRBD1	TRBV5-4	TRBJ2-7	CASSPGGGTGAYEQYF	TGTGCCAGCAGCCCGGGGGGTGGGACAGGGGCCTACGAGCAGTACTTC
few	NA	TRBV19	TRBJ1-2	CASSLALGYGYTF	TGTGCCAGTAGTCTGGCACTAGGCTATGGCTACACCTTC
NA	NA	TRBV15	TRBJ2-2	CATSLGGGTGELFF	TGTGCCACCAGCTTGGGAGGAGGCACCGGGGAGCTGTTTTTT
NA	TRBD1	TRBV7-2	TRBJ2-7	CASSLEGGGYEQYF	TGTGCCAGCAGCTTAGAAGGGGGCGGCTACGAGCAGTACTTC
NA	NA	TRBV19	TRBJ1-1	CASSSPRISEAFF	TGTGCCAGTAGTTCACCCCGGATCAGCGAAGCTTTCTTT